What follows is one T cell receptor (beta chain) and its context. The sample is drawn from a study of technical replicates of blood from several donors. Repertoires were generated with immunoSEQ multiplex PCR, while TCRdb's copy carries only in-frame clones and drops some. The repertoire has about 80,000 clones, 90% to 95% of them found once; the top ten carry 0.35% to 0.45%. With 4 bases removed from V and 0 bases from J, the gap between germline ends came to 6 bases. The CDR3 is made up of 14 amino acids. CDR1 and CDR2 from the germline V gene are KGHSH and LQKENI. Material: T cells isolated from PBMCs. The V gene is TRBV18, the J gene TRBJ2-2; D is undetermined. This clonotype was sampled from a human donor in good health. The CDR3 DNA sequence: TGTGCCAGCTCACTGGGCCCGAACACCGGGGAGCTGTTTTTT. Protein product: CASSLGPNTGELFF. Full variable domain (rest looked up from reference TRBV18 and TRBJ2-2): NAGVMQNPRHLVRRRGQEARLRCSPMKGHSHVYWYRQLPEEGLKFMVYLQKENIIDESGMPKERFSAEFPKEGPSILRIQQVVRGDSAAYFCASSLGPNTGELFFGEGSRLTVL.